These 3 T cell receptor beta chains came from one sample sequenced in a study of blood T cell repertoires in COVID-19. Clones were sequenced by immunoSEQ multiplex PCR, and TCRdb holds only the in-frame ones, with some missing. This repertoire shows roughly 87,000 clones, 65% to 85% found once; its top ten account for 17%. The sequencing input was peripheral blood. The receptors shown here come from a woman in her sixties or seventies with acute or convalescent COVID-19.

V usage is TRBV28 and J usage is TRBJ1-4; 10 bases agree with TRBD1. Germline V gene data show CDR1 as MDHEN and CDR2 as SYDVKM. Germline trimming cut 4 bases from V and 8 bases from J; bases unmatched to any gene: 4. The CDR3 is 14 residues long. CDR3 loop: CASSSGQGVEKLFF. The DNA of the CDR3 is TGTGCCAGCAGTTCTGGACAGGGGGTCGAAAAACTGTTTTTT.

This clone was picked up one time. V usage is TRBV11-2 and J usage is TRBJ1-2, with a weak D call TRBD1 (5 bases). Per germline, CDR1 SGHAT and CDR2 FQNNGV. The V and J ends lost 0 bases and 4 bases respectively, with 18 bases between them. CDR3 length: 17 amino acids. The CDR3 coding sequence is TGTGCCAGCAGCTTAGATCTCGCCACAGGACCGAGCTATGGCTACACCTTC. This sequence encodes CASSLDLATGPSYGYTF.

The chain carries TRBV3-1 (or the pseudogene TRBV3-2) and TRBJ2-3; 7 bases match TRBD2. The CDR3 has 13 amino acids. Germline V lookup: CDR1 LGHDT, CDR2 YNNKEL (reference sequence). Trimming cost V 8 bases and J 3 bases; bases outside gene matches: 5. The chain's CDR3 is CASSRGGTDTQYF. CDR3 coding DNA: TGTGCCAGCTCACGCGGGGGAACAGATACGCAGTATTTT.